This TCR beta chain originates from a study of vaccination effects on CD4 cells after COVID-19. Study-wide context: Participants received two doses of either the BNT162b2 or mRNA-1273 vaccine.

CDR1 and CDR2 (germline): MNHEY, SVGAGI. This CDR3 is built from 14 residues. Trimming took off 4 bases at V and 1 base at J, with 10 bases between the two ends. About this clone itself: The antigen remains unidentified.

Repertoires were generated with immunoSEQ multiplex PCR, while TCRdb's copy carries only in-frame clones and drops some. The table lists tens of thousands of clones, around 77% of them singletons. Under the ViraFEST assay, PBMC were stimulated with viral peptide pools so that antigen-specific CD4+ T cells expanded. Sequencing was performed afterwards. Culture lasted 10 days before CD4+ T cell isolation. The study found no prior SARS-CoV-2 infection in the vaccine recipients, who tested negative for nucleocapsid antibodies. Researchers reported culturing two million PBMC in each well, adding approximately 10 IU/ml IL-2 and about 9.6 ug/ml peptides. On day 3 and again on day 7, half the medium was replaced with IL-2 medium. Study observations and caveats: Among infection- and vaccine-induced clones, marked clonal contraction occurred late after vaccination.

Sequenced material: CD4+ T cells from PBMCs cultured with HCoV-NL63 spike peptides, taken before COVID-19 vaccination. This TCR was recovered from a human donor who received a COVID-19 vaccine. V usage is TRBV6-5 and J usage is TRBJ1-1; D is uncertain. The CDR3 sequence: CASSWASKNTEAFF. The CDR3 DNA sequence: TGTGCCAGCAGTTGGGCCAGTAAGAACACTGAAGCTTTCTTT.